The T cell receptor beta chain described here comes from a study of blood T cell repertoires in COVID-19. Overall study: The United States, Italy and Spain provided the acute and convalescent COVID-19 samples. The analysed material was cDNA or gDNA that came from T cells, B-cell-depleted T cells, or PBMCs.

Original processing methods: From reference gene primer amplification, estimates of nucleated cell counts were derived. Libraries were prepared by immunoSEQ multiplex PCR; TCRdb keeps only in-frame clonotypes and omits some of them. V and J calls and clone size follow that table, whereas D and trimming were derived from the DNA. The sample records tens of thousands of clones, 89% being singletons. Followed longitudinally, the Seattle patients had been enrolled during active infection. The clonotype originates from a man aged 55 to 70 with COVID-19, enrolled during active disease. Material for sequencing was peripheral blood.

This CDR3 reads CASRPPGQGPNTEAFF. The DNA of the CDR3 is TGTGCCAGTAGACCTCCGGGACAGGGGCCGAACACTGAAGCTTTCTTT. The rearrangement links TRBV19 to TRBJ1-1, with TRBD1 matching 10 bases. The ends lost 6 bases at V and 1 base at J; junction bases unmatched: 8. The germline V gene has CDR1 LNHDA and CDR2 SQIVND (reference sequence). The CDR3 covers 16 residues.